This TCR beta chain was recorded in a study of T cell responses to AZD1222 COVID-19 vaccine. Study-level findings and limits: Dominant CD4 TCR responses targeted spike regions 160-218 and 743-854. Donors were largely white British and mainly female; clonal diversity was possibly underestimated. Baseline seropositivity occurred in only six AZD1222 recipients.

Samples with a second dose at about 4 or about 12 weeks were pooled together. As concerns this clone: The antigen is undetermined.

Assay: immunoSEQ multiplex PCR; the TCRdb copy retains only in-frame clones and omits some. Of 110,000 to 150,000 clones detected, around 93% appear once; the ten largest clones hold roughly 3.3%. This sequence was found in an adult who received the AZD1222 COVID-19 vaccine. The sample in question was peripheral blood, obtained 28 days after the second AZD1222 dose.

The CDR3 reads CASSLDGGWGVSAPQHF. CDR3 coding DNA: TGTGCCAGCAGCTTAGACGGGGGCTGGGGGGTATCAGCGCCCCAGCATTTT. The rearrangement uses TRBV7-9 and TRBJ1-5; maybe TRBD1 (6 bases). Germline V CDR1 and CDR2: SEHNR, FQNEAQ (reference sequence). The CDR3 totals 17 residues. V dropped 1 base and J dropped 9 bases, with 22 bases sitting between them.